This entry describes one TCR beta chain. This sample is part of a study of radiation and T cells in renal cell carcinoma. TCRdb's table, derived via immunoSEQ multiplex PCR, lists solely in-frame clones and lacks some. Here the sample spans about 150,000 clones, approximately 86% being singletons. This CDR3 has 17 residues. V shed 0 bases and J 4 bases; nucleotides not matched to a gene: 6. Germline V gives CDR1 SGHTS, CDR2 YDEGEE. This sample's time point: blood 2 weeks post-SBRT. The sample's treatment: 15 Gy SBRT to primary tumor, nephrectomy 4 weeks later. Here the sequenced sample was blood, taken from a patient whose treatment included radiotherapy and nephrectomy. The chain joins TRBV5-8 to TRBJ2-2; 10 bases fit TRBD2. The source is a woman aged 50 to 65 with renal cell carcinoma. The chain's CDR3 is CASSLATAGGPTGELFF. The CDR3 DNA follows: TGTGCCAGCAGCTTGGCCACAGCGGGGGGGCCCACCGGGGAGCTGTTTTTT.